This T cell receptor (beta chain) comes out of a study of cytomegalovirus exposure and HLA in healthy donors. Germline CDR1 and CDR2: ENHRY and SYGVKD. Losses at the gene ends were 6 bases for V and 8 bases for J; bases not matched to a gene: 9. This CDR3 comprises 13 residues. The primer mix had 60 Vbeta and 13 Jbeta primers. Produced via immunoSEQ multiplex PCR; TCRdb's table is partial and in-frame only. The sample holds 80,000 or so clones, 70% to 80% seen once. This clone appeared once. V usage is TRBV10-3 and J usage is TRBJ1-2, with 7 positions matching TRBD1. This sequence was found in a man aged 45-65 years in good health and CMV-seropositive. The specimen sequenced was PBMCs. CDR3 amino acids: CAISEKTGQGYTF. The CDR3 DNA reads TGTGCCATCAGCGAAAAGACAGGGCAAGGCTACACCTTC.